The present entry profiles one T cell receptor (beta chain) with its context. Its antigen is undetermined. The data originate from a study of OX40 agonist ivuxolimab in advanced cancers. Overall study context: There were three patients with partial responses, one having hepatocellular carcinoma and two cutaneous melanoma.

Only in-frame clones appear in the TCRdb table, and some are missing; sequencing was by immunoSEQ multiplex PCR. Of over 150,000 clones listed, 94% are singletons. This CDR3 has 14 amino acids. Germline lookup yields CDR1 MDHEN and CDR2 SYDVKM. Trimming removed 7 bases from V and 0 bases from J, with 10 bases in between. Study-level results: By week 6 at 0.1 to 3.0 mg/kg, blood CD4+ and CD8+ T cells had expanded clonally.

This chain uses TRBV28 with TRBJ1-5; TRBD1 is a possible D gene (5 bases). The TCR was taken from an adult with an advanced solid tumor such as melanoma, head and neck, liver or kidney cancer. The sequencing used CD4+ or CD8+ T cells sorted from blood, collected in a trial of the OX40 agonist ivuxolimab. The CDR3 DNA reads TGTGCCAGCAAGGAGGGGAGTAGCAATCAGCCCCAGCATTTT. Its translation: CASKEGSSNQPQHF.